A single sample is the source of the 4 T cell receptor beta chains below, sequenced in a study of T-cell memory formation after mild COVID-19. Via MiXCR, TCRdb re-called the 5' RACE reads, giving one row per CDR3 protein. The sample consists of 300,000 or so distinct CDR3 sequences, more than 15% of them appearing once. The sequencing input was PBMCs or a T cell subset sorted from them (not recorded which). These receptors were obtained from a man aged 18 to 35 who had mild COVID-19 (a few samples of this study predate the infection). Cell type and time point are not known.

The V call is TRBV20-1, the J call TRBJ2-5; no firm D call. Trimming cost V 3 bases and J 0 bases, with 14 bases left between them. This CDR3 region has 15 residues. Germline values: CDR1 DFQATT, CDR2 SNEGSKA (reference sequence). The CDR3 spells CSARGRLWYQETQYF. The CDR3 DNA is TGCAGTGCTAGGGGCCGGTTGTGGTACCAAGAGACCCAGTACTTC.

In this sample, this clonotype turned up a few times. The gene calls are TRBV20-1 and TRBJ1-1; 7 bases agree with TRBD1. The CDR3 runs 14 residues. Germline lookup yields CDR1 DFQATT and CDR2 SNEGSKA (reference sequence). The V segment lost 3 bases and the J segment 7 bases; nucleotides outside the gene matches: 11. CDR3 DNA: TGCAGTGCTAGGGGACAGCATATCGCAATTGAAGCTTTCTTT. This codes for CSARGQHIAIEAFF.

The CDR3 coding sequence is TGCAGTGCCCCACCGTTTGGGGGGGCGAAGGCAGATTCACCCCTCCACTTT. Translating it yields CSAPPFGGAKADSPLHF. This chain uses TRBV20-1 with TRBJ1-6; possibly TRBD1 for D (6 bases). CDR1 DFQATT and CDR2 SNEGSKA come from the germline V gene (reference sequence). Trimming took off 6 bases at V and 8 bases at J, with 26 bases between the two ends. CDR3 length: 17 amino acids.

This clonotype has more than one count but fewer than ten. The chain carries TRBV15 and TRBJ2-7; D not certain. Trimming cost V 5 bases and J 0 bases, with 8 bases left between them. The length of the CDR3 is 13 residues. Germline CDR1 is LNHNV and CDR2 is YYDKDF (reference sequence). The CDR3 DNA reads TGTGCCACCAGCGGACGGAGCTCCTACGAGCAGTACTTC. This translates into CATSGRSSYEQYF.